This T cell receptor beta chain came from a study of siplizumab effects on memory and regulatory T cells. Notes on this clone: One junction end disagrees with the germline gene, perhaps due to a read error. Other nucleotide sequences in the sample specify the same CDR3.

This CDR3 comprises 12 residues. Per the germline V gene, CDR1 is SGHRS and CDR2 is YFSETQ. TCRdb's table, derived via immunoSEQ multiplex PCR, lists solely in-frame clones and lacks some. Of about 100,000 clones in the sample, about 90% were seen once. J is TRBJ2-5 and V is TRBV5-1, with 7 nucleotides matching TRBD1. Sequenced: Tregs sorted from blood. This clonotype was obtained from a human donor in good health. The CDR3 DNA is TGTGCCAGCAGCTCAGGGGGAGAGACCCAGTACTTC. Translation gives CASSSGGETQYF. Using reference TRBV5-1 and TRBJ2-5 for the parts outside the CDR3, the full variable domain is KAGVTQTPRYLIKTRGQQVTLSCSPISGHRSVSWYQQTPGQGLQFLFEYFSETQRNKGNFPGRFSGRQFSNSRSEMNVSTLELGDSALYLCASSSGGETQYFGPGTRLLVL.